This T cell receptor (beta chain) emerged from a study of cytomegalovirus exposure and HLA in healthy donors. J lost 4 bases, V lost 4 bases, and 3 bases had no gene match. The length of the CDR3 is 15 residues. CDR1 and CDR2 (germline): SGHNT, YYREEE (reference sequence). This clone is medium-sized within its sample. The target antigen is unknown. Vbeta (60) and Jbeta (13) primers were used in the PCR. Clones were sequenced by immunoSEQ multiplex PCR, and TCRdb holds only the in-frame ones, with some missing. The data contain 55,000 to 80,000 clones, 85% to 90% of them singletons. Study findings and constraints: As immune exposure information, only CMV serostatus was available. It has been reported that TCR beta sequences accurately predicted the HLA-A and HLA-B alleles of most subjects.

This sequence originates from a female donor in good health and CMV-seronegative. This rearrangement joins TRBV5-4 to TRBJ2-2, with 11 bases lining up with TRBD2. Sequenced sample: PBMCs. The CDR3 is CASSRLAGGTGELFF. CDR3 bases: TGTGCCAGCAGCCGTCTAGCGGGAGGCACCGGGGAGCTGTTTTTT.